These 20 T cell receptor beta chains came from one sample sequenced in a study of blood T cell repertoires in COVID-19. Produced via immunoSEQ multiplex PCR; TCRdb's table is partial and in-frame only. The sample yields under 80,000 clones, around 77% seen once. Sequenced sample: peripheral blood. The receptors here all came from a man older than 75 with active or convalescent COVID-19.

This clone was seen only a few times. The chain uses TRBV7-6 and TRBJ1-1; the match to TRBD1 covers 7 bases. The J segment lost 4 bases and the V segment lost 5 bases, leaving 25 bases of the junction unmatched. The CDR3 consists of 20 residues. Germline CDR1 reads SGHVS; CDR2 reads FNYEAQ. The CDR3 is CASSTRRGVLLLRNITEAFF. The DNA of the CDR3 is TGTGCCAGCAGCACCCGCAGGGGGGTTCTCTTGCTCCGGAATATCACTGAAGCTTTCTTT.

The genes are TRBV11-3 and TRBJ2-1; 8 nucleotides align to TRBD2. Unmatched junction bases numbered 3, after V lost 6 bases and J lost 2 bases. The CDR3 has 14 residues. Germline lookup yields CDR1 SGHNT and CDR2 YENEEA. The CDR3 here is CASSFSGTYNEQFF. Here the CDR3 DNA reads TGTGCCAGCAGTTTTAGCGGGACCTACAATGAGCAGTTCTTC.

The CDR3 DNA follows: TGTGCCAGTAGTATTGGGGCAGCTTACACTGAAGCTTTCTTT. Its translation: CASSIGAAYTEAFF. This chain joins TRBV19 and TRBJ1-1; weak D call: TRBD1 (5 bases). CDR1 is LNHDA, CDR2 SQIVND, per germline (reference sequence). Trimming removed 3 bases at V and 3 bases at J, with 11 bases between. The CDR3 has 14 residues.

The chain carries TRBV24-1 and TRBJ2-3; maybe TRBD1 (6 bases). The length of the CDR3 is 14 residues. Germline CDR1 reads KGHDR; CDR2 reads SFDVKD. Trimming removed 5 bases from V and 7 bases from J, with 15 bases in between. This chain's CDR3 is CATSVQGSTNTQYF. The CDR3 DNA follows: TGTGCCACCAGTGTACAGGGATCTACGAATACGCAGTATTTT.

CDR3 region: CASSLLSSGQGARNTIYF. For the CDR3, the DNA is TGTGCCAGCAGCCTTCTCTCCTCGGGACAGGGTGCCCGAAACACCATATATTTT. The chain recombines TRBV9 with TRBJ1-3; 9 bases map to TRBD1. Germline values: CDR1 SGDLS, CDR2 YYNGEE. Trimming cost V 4 bases and J 5 bases; bases outside gene matches: 16. The CDR3 is 18 residues long.

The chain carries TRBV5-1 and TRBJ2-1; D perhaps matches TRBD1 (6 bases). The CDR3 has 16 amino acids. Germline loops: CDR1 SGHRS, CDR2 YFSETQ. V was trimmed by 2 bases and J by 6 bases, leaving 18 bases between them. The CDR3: CASSFGFGTSFNEQFF. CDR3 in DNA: TGCGCCAGCAGCTTTGGGTTCGGGACATCATTCAATGAGCAGTTCTTC.

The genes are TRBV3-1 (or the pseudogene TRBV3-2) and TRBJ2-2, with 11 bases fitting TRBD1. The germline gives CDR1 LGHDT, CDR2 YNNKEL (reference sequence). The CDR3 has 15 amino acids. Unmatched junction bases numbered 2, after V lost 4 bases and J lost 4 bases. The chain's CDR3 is CASSPGQGATGELFF. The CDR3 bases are TGTGCCAGCAGCCCCGGACAGGGGGCCACCGGGGAGCTGTTTTTT.

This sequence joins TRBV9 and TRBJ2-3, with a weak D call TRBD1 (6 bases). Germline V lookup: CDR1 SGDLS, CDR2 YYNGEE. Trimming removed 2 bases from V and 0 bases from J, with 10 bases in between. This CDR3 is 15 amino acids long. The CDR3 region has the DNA TGTGCCAGCAGCGTTGGACAGCCTAGCACAGATACGCAGTATTTT. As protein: CASSVGQPSTDTQYF.

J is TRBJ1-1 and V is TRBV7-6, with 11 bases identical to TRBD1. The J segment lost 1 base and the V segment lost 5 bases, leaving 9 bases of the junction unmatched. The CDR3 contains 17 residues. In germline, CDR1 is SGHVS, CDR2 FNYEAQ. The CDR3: CASSSRTGGAGNTEAFF. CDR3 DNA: TGTGCCAGCAGCAGCCGGACAGGGGGCGCAGGGAACACTGAAGCTTTCTTT.

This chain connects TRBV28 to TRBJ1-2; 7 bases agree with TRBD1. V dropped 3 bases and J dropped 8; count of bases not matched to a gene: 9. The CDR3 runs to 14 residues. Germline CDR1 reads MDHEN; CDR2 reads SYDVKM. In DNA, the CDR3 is TGTGCCAGCAGTTTCGCCGCGACAGGGTGGGGCTACACCTTC. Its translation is CASSFAATGWGYTF.

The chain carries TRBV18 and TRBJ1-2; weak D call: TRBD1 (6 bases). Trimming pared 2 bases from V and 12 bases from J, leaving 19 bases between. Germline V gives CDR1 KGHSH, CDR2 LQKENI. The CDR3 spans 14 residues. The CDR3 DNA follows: TGTGCCAGCTCACCAATCAGGACAGATCCCGGGGACACCTTC. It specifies CASSPIRTDPGDTF.

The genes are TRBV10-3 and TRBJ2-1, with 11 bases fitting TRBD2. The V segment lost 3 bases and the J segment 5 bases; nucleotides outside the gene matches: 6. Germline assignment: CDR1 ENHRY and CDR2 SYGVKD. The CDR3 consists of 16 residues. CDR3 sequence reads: CAISDGTSGRNNEQFF. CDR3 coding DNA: TGTGCCATCAGTGACGGGACTAGCGGAAGAAACAATGAGCAGTTCTTC.

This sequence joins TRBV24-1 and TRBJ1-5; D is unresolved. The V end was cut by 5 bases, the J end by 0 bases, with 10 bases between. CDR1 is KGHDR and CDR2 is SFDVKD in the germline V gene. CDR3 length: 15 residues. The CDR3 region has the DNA TGTGCCACCAGTGGTGTCGGAGATAGCAATCAGCCCCAGCATTTT. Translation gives CATSGVGDSNQPQHF.

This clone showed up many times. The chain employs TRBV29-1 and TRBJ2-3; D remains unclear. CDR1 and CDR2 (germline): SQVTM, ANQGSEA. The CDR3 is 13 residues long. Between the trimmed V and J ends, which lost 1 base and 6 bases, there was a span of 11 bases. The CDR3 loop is CSVEGSFVDTQYF. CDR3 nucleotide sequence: TGCAGCGTTGAAGGTAGCTTCGTGGATACGCAGTATTTT.

As DNA, the CDR3 is TGTGCCAGCAGCTCCGCGGAGGGCTCGCTGGGAGCTTTCTTT. Translation: CASSSAEGSLGAFF. This chain joins TRBV7-2 and TRBJ1-1; no firm D call. The ends were cut back, 4 bases at V and 10 bases at J, with 19 bases in the middle. The CDR3 extends over 14 amino acids. Germline CDR1 is SGHTA and CDR2 is FQGNSA.

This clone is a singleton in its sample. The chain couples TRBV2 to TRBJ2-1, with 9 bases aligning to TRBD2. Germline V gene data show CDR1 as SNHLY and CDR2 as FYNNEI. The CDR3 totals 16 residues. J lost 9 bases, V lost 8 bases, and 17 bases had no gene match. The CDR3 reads CASGPRGTSRSGEQFF. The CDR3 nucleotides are TGTGCCAGCGGCCCTAGAGGGACTAGCCGCTCGGGTGAGCAGTTCTTC.

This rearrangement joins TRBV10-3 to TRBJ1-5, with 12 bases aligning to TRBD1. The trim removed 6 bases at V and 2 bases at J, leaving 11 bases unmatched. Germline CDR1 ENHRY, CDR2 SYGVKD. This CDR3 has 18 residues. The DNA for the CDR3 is TGTGCCATCAGGGCGGAGGGACAGGGGGCGATTGGCAATCAGCCCCAGCATTTT. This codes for CAIRAEGQGAIGNQPQHF.

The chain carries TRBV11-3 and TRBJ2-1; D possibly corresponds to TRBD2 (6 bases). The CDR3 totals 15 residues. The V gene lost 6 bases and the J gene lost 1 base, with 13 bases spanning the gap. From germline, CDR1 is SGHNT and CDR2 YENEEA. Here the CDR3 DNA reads TGTGCCAGCAGTGAACTAGCCGGGTCCTACAATGAGCAGTTCTTC. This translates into CASSELAGSYNEQFF.

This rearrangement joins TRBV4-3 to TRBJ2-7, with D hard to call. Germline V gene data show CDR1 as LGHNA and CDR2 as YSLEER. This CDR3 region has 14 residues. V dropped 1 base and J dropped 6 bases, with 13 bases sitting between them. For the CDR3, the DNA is TGCGCCAGCAGCCAAGTCACAACGTCCCTCGAGCAGTACTTC. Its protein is CASSQVTTSLEQYF.

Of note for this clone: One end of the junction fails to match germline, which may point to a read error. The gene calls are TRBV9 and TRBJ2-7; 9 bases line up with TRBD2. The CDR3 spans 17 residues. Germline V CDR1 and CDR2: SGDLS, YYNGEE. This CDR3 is CARSGGGGGRTPYEQYF. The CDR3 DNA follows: TGTGCCCGCAGCGGCGGGGGGGGCGGGAGAACCCCCTACGAGCAGTACTTC. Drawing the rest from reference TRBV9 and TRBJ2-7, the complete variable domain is DSGVTQTPKHLITATGQRVTLRCSPRSGDLSVYWYQQSLDQGLQFLIQYYNGEERAKGNILERFSAQQFPDLHSELNLSSLELGDSALYFCARSGGGGGRTPYEQYFGPGTRLTVT.